The clone carrying this T cell receptor (beta chain) was picked up many times. The antigen is unknown. The data derive from a study of beta chain features in type 1 diabetes. Whole-study results and caveats: Type 1 diabetes patients showed a moderate but significant shortening of TCRB CDR3s in all four CD4+ subsets.

CDR1 is SGHNT, CDR2 YENEEA, per germline. Trimming pared 6 bases from V and 0 bases from J, leaving 8 bases between. CDR3 length equals 13 residues. The entirety of the isolated RNA underwent reverse transcription, so expressed TCRB transcripts were sequenced. The protocol was immunoSEQ multiplex PCR, while the TCRdb copy is restricted to in-frame clones and leaves out a portion. The table records 310,000 or so clones, approximately 9.7% of them present only once. This sequence was found in a man in his thirties or forties with type 1 diabetes. The sample taken for sequencing was central memory CD4+ T cells from blood. V usage is TRBV11-3 and J usage is TRBJ2-5; the D gene is possibly TRBD1 (6 bases). The CDR3 DNA reads TGTGCCAGCAGTCGACAGGACCAAGAGACCCAGTACTTC. Its protein product is CASSRQDQETQYF.